The clone carrying this T cell receptor beta chain was seen a single time. No antigen is known for it. The data are from a study of T cell repertoires in urothelial bladder cancer. Across the whole study: Of 12 to 13 resected lesions, three were cT2 or greater.

CDR1 is SGHRS and CDR2 is YFSETQ in the germline V gene. The trim removed 0 bases at V and 6 bases at J, leaving 7 bases unmatched. The CDR3 totals 15 residues. Profiling relied on immunoSEQ multiplex PCR, and the TCRdb table lists in-frame clones only, not all of them. The sample holds thousands of clones; about two thirds are singletons and the top ten take approximately 12%. The study's findings and limits: A single clone reached around 2% in benign versus up to about 17% in carcinoma. Benign specimens had a median approximately 11% infiltrating lymphocyte percentage.

The TCR originated in a human donor with urothelial carcinoma. The chain recombines TRBV5-1 with TRBJ2-7, with 9 bases lining up with TRBD1. Sequenced input: tumor-infiltrating cells from bladder cancer. The CDR3 sequence: CASSLVPGQGSEQYF. The CDR3 DNA reads as TGCGCCAGCAGCTTGGTTCCGGGACAGGGCAGCGAGCAGTACTTC. The full variable domain, completed using reference TRBV5-1 and TRBJ2-7, is KAGVTQTPRYLIKTRGQQVTLSCSPISGHRSVSWYQQTPGQGLQFLFEYFSETQRNKGNFPGRFSGRQFSNSRSEMNVSTLELGDSALYLCASSLVPGQGSEQYFGPGTRLTVT.